This T cell receptor (beta chain) was sequenced during a study of lymphopenia after photon versus proton radiotherapy. Study-level results: Under photons, naive T cells and diversity fell while effector/memory populations rose. Post-nadir diversity loss with photons came from oligoclonal expansion, particularly CD8+ Temra cells. Better survival with proton therapy was suggested as possible, not demonstrated. In patients who died, overall survival fell as post-nadir TCR diversity dropped more.

Generated by immunoSEQ multiplex PCR, the TCRdb table keeps only in-frame clones and is missing some. The table has 24,000 or so clones, roughly 80% seen once. On this clone: The target antigen is unknown.

Germline CDR1 is MDHEN and CDR2 is SYDVKM. The CDR3 has 14 amino acids. Trimming took off 5 bases at V and 4 bases at J, with 14 bases between the two ends. The V gene is TRBV28, the J gene TRBJ2-5; tentative D call: TRBD2 (7 bases). The clonotype was recovered from a man in his forties or fifties with gastric cancer. This specimen was peripheral blood, taken from a patient treated with photon-based radiotherapy. For the CDR3, the DNA is TGTGCCAGCAGTAAATCGGGGGGCACAGAGACCCAGTACTTC. Translating it yields CASSKSGGTETQYF.